This paragraph reports one T cell receptor beta chain. The V segment lost 6 bases and the J segment 3 bases; nucleotides outside the gene matches: 7. CDR3 size: 15 residues. CDR1 MGHRA and CDR2 YSYEKL come from the germline V gene. The sample is drawn from a study of blood T cell repertoires in COVID-19. Across the study: The samples span acute and convalescent COVID-19 from the United States, Italy and Spain. T cells, B-cell-depleted T cells, or PBMCs supplied cDNA or gDNA.

In the original processing: Reference gene primer amplification in the assay estimated nucleated cell counts. This table comes from immunoSEQ multiplex PCR, and its TCRdb copy is limited to in-frame clones, with some not included. The V and J calls and clone size were taken over from that table, and D and trimming were inferred from the DNA. The sample holds 150,000 to 200,000 clones, approximately 87% seen once. The sample taken for sequencing was peripheral blood. This receptor was identified in a man between 18 and 35 years old with active or convalescent COVID-19. This chain connects TRBV4-1 to TRBJ2-2; TRBD1 aligns across 7 bases. The CDR3 sequence is CASSNQGVDTGELFF. In nucleotides, the CDR3 is TGCGCCAGCAGTAACCAGGGGGTTGACACCGGGGAGCTGTTTTTT.